This TCR beta chain derives from a study of shared clonotypes between healthy human individuals. Study summary: For every donor, three CD4 naive, three CD4 memory, two CD8 naive and one CD8 memory plates were used.

The germline V gene has CDR1 MNHEY and CDR2 SVGAGI. There are 13 residues in the CDR3. V shed 2 bases and J shed 8 bases, with 12 bases lying between them. Some clones are missing from TCRdb's copy, which holds only in-frame ones; the method was immunoSEQ multiplex PCR. The sample lists 2 million to 2.5 million clones, approximately 93% occurring once. A word on this clone: Other nucleotide sequences from this sample produce the same CDR3.

V gene TRBV6-5 combines with J gene TRBJ1-2, with a weak D call TRBD1 (5 bases). The sequencing sample was made of naive CD4+ T cells from PBMCs. Subset indicated: CD45RA+ positively selected. The sequence was obtained from a man younger than 35 in good health. Some clones in this sample may be carry-over from other donors' samples. This chain's CDR3 is CASSYGGAGGYTF. CDR3 bases: TGTGCCAGCAGTTACGGAGGCGCAGGGGGCTACACCTTC.